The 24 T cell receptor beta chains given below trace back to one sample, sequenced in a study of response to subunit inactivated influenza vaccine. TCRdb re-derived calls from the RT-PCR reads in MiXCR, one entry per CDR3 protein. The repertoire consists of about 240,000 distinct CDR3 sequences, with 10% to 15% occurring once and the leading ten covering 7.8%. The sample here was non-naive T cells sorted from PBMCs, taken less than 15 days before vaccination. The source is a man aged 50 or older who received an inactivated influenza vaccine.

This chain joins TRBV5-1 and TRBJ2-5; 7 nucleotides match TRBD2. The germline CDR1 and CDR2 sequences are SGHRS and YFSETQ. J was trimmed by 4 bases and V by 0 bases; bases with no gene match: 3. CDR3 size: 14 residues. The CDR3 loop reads CASSLAWGGETQYF. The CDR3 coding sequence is TGCGCCAGCAGCTTGGCGTGGGGGGGAGAGACCCAGTACTTC.

DNA of the CDR3: TGTGCCAGCCGAGGACTAGCGGGGGGTTACGAGCAGTACTTC. Translating it yields CASRGLAGGYEQYF. The chain is built from TRBV27 and TRBJ2-7, with 14 bases lining up with TRBD2. CDR1 is MNHEY and CDR2 is SMNVEV in the germline V gene (reference sequence). V was pared by 8 bases and J by 4 bases, with 4 bases of the junction left unmatched. The CDR3 is 14 amino acids.

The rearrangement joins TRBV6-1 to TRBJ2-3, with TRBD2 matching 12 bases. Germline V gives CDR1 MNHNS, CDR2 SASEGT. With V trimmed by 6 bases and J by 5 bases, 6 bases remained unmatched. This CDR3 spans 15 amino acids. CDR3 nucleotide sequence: TGTGCCAGCAGCCGACTAGCGGGAGCTGAAGATACGCAGTATTTT. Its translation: CASSRLAGAEDTQYF.

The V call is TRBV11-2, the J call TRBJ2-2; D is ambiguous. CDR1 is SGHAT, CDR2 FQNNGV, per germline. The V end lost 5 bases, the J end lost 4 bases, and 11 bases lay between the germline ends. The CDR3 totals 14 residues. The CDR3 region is CASSRDGFTGELFF. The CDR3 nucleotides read TGTGCCAGCAGCAGAGACGGGTTCACCGGGGAGCTGTTTTTT.

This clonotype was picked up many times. The CDR3 sequence is CASSAVTSGSLSSYNEQFF. Written as DNA, the CDR3 is TGTGCCAGCAGTGCGGTGACTAGCGGTTCCTTGAGCTCCTACAATGAGCAGTTCTTC. This rearrangement joins TRBV2 to TRBJ2-1; 9 bases map to TRBD2. CDR1 SNHLY and CDR2 FYNNEI come from the germline V gene. The CDR3 runs 19 residues. V gave up 4 bases and J gave up 0 bases; unmatched junction bases: 13.

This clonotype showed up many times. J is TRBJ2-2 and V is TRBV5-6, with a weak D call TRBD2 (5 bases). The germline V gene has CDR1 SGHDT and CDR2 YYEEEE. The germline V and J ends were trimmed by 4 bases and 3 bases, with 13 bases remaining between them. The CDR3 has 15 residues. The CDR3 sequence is CASSEGGPDTGELFF. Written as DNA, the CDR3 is TGTGCCAGCAGCGAGGGCGGGCCGGACACCGGGGAGCTGTTTTTT.

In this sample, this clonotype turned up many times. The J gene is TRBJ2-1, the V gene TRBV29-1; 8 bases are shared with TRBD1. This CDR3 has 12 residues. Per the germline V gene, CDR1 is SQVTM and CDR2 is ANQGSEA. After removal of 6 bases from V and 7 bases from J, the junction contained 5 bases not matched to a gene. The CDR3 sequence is CSVRQGWNEQFF. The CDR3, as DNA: TGCAGCGTCCGACAGGGGTGGAATGAGCAGTTCTTC.

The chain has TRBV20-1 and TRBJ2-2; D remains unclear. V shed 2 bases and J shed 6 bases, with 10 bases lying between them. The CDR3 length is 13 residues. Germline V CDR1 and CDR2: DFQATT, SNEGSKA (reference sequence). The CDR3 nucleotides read TGCAGTGCTAGACAAACAGTGGCCGGGGAGCTGTTTTTT. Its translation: CSARQTVAGELFF.

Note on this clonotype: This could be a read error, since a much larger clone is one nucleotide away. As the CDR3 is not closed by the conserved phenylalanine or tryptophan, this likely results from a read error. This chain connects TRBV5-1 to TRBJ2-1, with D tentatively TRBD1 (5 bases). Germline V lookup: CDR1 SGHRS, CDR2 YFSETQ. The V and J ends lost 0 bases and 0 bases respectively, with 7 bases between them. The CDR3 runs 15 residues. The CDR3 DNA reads TGCGCCAGCAGCTTGGGACAGAGCTCCTACAATGAGCAGTTCCTC. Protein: CASSLGQSSYNEQFL.

In nucleotides, the CDR3 is TGTGCCAGCAGTTACACGAGCGGGAGCTCCTACGAGCAGTACTTC. Protein: CASSYTSGSSYEQYF. The chain links TRBV6-5 to TRBJ2-7, with 8 bases identical to TRBD2. The CDR3 has 15 residues. From germline, CDR1 is MNHEY and CDR2 SVGAGI. Trimming took 2 bases from V and 0 from J; bases not matched to a gene: 3.

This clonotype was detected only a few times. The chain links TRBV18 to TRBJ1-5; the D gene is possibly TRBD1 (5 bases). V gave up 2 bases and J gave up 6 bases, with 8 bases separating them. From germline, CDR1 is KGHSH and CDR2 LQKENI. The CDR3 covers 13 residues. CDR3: CASSPGGIQPQHF. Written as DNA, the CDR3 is TGTGCCAGCTCACCAGGGGGGATTCAGCCCCAGCATTTT.

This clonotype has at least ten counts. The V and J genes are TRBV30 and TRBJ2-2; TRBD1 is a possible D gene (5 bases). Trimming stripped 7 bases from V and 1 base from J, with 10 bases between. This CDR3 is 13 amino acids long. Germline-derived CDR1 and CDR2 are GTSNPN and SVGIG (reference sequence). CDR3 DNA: TGTGCCTACCGAACAGGGAACACCGGGGAGCTGTTTTTT. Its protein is CAYRTGNTGELFF.

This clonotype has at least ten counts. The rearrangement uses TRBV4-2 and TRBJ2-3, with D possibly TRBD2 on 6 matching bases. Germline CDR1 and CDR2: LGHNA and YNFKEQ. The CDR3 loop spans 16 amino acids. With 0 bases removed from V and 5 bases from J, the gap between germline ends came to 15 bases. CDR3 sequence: CASSQDRRGGIDTQYF. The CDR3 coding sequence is TGTGCCAGCAGCCAAGATCGGAGGGGCGGGATAGATACGCAGTATTTT.

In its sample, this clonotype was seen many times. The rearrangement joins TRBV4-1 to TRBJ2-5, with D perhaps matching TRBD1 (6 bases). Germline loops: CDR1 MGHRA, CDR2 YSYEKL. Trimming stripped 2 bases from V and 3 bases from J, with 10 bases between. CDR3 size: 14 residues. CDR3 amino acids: CASSQPWTEETQYF. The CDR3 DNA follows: TGCGCCAGCAGCCAACCTTGGACAGAAGAGACCCAGTACTTC.

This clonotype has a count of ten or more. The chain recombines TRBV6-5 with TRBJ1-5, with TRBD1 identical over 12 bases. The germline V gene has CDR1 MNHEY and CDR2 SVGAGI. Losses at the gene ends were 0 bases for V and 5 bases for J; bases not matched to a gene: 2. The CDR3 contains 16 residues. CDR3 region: CASSYSGQGAYQPQHF. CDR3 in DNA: TGTGCCAGCAGTTACTCGGGACAGGGGGCCTATCAGCCCCAGCATTTT.

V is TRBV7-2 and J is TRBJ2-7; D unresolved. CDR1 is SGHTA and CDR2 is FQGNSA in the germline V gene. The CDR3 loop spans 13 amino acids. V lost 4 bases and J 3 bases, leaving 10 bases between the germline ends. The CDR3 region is CASSSDGIYEQYF. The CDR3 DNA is TGTGCCAGCAGCTCGGACGGCATCTACGAGCAGTACTTC.

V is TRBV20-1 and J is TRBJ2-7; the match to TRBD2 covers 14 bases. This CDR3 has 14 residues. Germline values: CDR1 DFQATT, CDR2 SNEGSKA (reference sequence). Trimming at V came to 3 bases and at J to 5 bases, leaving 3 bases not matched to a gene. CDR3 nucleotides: TGCAGTGCTAGGTGGACTAGCGGGGGGAACGAGCAGTACTTC. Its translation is CSARWTSGGNEQYF.

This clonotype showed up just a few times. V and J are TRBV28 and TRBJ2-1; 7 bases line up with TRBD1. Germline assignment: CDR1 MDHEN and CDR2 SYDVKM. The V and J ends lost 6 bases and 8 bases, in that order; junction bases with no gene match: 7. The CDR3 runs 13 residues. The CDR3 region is CASSKQGLYEQFF. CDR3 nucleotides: TGTGCCAGCAGCAAACAGGGGTTGTATGAGCAGTTCTTC.

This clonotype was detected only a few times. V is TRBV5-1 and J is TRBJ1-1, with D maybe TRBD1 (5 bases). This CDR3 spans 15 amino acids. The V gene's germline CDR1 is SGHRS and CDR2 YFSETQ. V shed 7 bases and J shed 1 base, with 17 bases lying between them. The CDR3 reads CASLSREKSNTEAFF. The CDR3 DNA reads TGCGCCAGCCTCTCCAGGGAAAAATCGAACACTGAAGCTTTCTTT. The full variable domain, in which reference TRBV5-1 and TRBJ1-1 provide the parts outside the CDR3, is KAGVTQTPRYLIKTRGQQVTLSCSPISGHRSVSWYQQTPGQGLQFLFEYFSETQRNKGNFPGRFSGRQFSNSRSEMNVSTLELGDSALYLCASLSREKSNTEAFFGQGTRLTVV.

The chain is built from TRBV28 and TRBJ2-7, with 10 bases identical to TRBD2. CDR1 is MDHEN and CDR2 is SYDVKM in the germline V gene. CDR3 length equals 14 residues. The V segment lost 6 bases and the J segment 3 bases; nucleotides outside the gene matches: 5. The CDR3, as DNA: TGTGCCAGCAGGAATAGCGGGAGGCTCTACGAGCAGTACTTC. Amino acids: CASRNSGRLYEQYF. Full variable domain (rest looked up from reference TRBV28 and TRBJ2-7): DVKVTQSSRYLVKRTGEKVFLECVQDMDHENMFWYRQDPGLGLRLIYFSYDVKMKEKGDIPEGYSVSREKKERFSLILESASTNQTSMYLCASRNSGRLYEQYFGPGTRLTVT.

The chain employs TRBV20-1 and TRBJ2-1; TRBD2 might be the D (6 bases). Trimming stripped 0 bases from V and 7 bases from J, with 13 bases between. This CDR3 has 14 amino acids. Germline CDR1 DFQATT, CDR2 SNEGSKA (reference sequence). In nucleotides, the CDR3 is TGCAGTGCTAGAGATCCCGGGACTCCAAATGAGCAGTTCTTC. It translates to CSARDPGTPNEQFF.

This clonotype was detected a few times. In DNA, the CDR3 is TGTGCCACCAGTGACCCCGGACTAGCGGGAGGGCCTAGTACCGTCCAAGAGACCCAGTACTTC. Translated, it gives CATSDPGLAGGPSTVQETQYF. The V call is TRBV24-1, the J call TRBJ2-5, with 15 bases identical to TRBD2. Losses at the gene ends were 4 bases for V and 1 base for J; bases not matched to a gene: 15. The CDR3 is made up of 21 amino acids. Per germline, CDR1 KGHDR and CDR2 SFDVKD.

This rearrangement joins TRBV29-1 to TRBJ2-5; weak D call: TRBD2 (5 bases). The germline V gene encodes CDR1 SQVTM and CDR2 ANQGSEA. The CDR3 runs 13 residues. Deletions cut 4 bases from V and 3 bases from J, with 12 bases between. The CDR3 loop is CSVVLTGKETQYF. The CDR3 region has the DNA TGCAGCGTTGTTCTGACCGGGAAAGAGACCCAGTACTTC.

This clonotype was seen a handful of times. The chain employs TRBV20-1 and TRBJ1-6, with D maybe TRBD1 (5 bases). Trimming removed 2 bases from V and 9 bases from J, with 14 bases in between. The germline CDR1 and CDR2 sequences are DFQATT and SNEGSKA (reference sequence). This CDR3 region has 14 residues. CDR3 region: CSARQWEGPSPLHF. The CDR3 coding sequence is TGCAGTGCTAGACAGTGGGAGGGGCCTTCACCCCTCCACTTT.